This record looks at one T cell receptor beta chain sequence and its context. Antigen: not known. The data originate from a study of shared clonotypes between healthy human individuals. On the study more broadly: Three men and two women, aged 18 to 49, were donors.

Germline CDR1 is MNHEY and CDR2 is SVGAGI. V shed 7 bases and J shed 3 bases, with 12 bases lying between them. The CDR3 consists of 13 residues. On sorted subsets, replicate PCRs used 150 to 250 ng DNA, or about 30,000 T cell genomes. Original handling: Filtering differed for immunoSEQ, which gave only junction sequences without quality scores. This table comes from immunoSEQ multiplex PCR, and its TCRdb copy is limited to in-frame clones, with some not included. That table supplies the V and J calls and clone size; D and trimming were determined from the DNA. The sample consists of some 1,100,000 clones, about 80% of them appearing once. General study findings and limits: In the sorted subsets, rarefaction showed sequencing was incomplete despite large depth.

The specimen sequenced was memory CD4+ T cells from PBMCs. The subset was: CD45RA-negative fraction. The source is a man between 18 and 35 years old in good health. Some clones in this sample may be carry-over from other donors' samples. The genes are TRBV6-5 and TRBJ1-1, with D maybe TRBD1 (5 bases). CDR3 in amino acids: CASTRGEYTEAFF. The DNA of the CDR3 is TGTGCCAGCACCCGGGGGGAGTACACTGAAGCTTTCTTT.